This entry lists 6 T cell receptor beta chains sequenced from one sample in a study of T cell repertoires in cytomegalovirus infection. For these TCRs, the target antigens are not known. MiXCR was run by TCRdb on the reads, yielding one entry per CDR3 protein. The sample has tens of thousands of distinct CDR3 sequences, approximately 24% seen once. The sample taken for sequencing was PBMCs, sequenced either directly or after in vitro stimulation (not recorded which). These receptors were taken from a human donor in good health (CMV status not recorded). Some clones in this sample may be carry-over from other donors' samples.

There are many counts of this clonotype. Here the CDR3 reads CASSLQTGERETQYF. DNA of the CDR3: TGTGCCAGCAGCCTACAGACAGGGGAACGGGAGACCCAGTACTTC. V and J are TRBV7-2 and TRBJ2-5, with 8 nucleotides matching TRBD1. CDR1 and CDR2 from the germline V gene are SGHTA and FQGNSA. CDR3 length: 15 residues. V lost 5 bases to trimming and J lost 5 bases; unmatched junction nucleotides: 10.

CDR3 bases: TGTGCCAGCAGCGTAGTGCCGGGACAGGGCAACGAGCAGTACTTC. It codes for CASSVVPGQGNEQYF. The chain has TRBV9 and TRBJ2-7; TRBD1 matches 9 bases. Germline assignment: CDR1 SGDLS and CDR2 YYNGEE. The CDR3 is 15 residues long. V lost 0 bases and J lost 5; bases outside the gene matches: 6.

This clonotype was detected many times. The chain uses TRBV7-2 and TRBJ1-4, with 8 bases identical to TRBD1. After removal of 1 base from V and 7 bases from J, the junction contained 2 bases not matched to a gene. The germline V gene encodes CDR1 SGHTA and CDR2 FQGNSA. The CDR3 length is 14 residues. DNA for the CDR3: TGTGCCAGCAGCTTAGGGCAGGGGGCTGAAAAACTGTTTTTT. Translated: CASSLGQGAEKLFF. Full variable domain (outside the CDR3, taken from reference TRBV7-2 and TRBJ1-4): GAGVSQSPSNKVTEKGKDVELRCDPISGHTALYWYRQSLGQGLEFLIYFQGNSAPDKSGLPSDRFSAERTGGSVSTLTIQRTQQEDSAVYLCASSLGQGAEKLFFGSGTQLSVL.

This clonotype has a handful of counts. The rearrangement uses TRBV27 and TRBJ2-7; TRBD2 matches at 10 bases. The CDR3 has 17 amino acids. The V gene end was trimmed by 4 bases and the J gene end by 7 bases; junction bases not matched to a gene: 16. Germline CDR1 reads MNHEY; CDR2 reads SMNVEV (reference sequence). CDR3 bases: TGTGCCAGCAGTTCCCTAGCGGGAGTAGGAGACTCTAGGGAGCAGTACTTC. It is translated as CASSSLAGVGDSREQYF.

This clonotype was detected only a few times. V gene TRBV6-6 combines with J gene TRBJ2-3, with TRBD1 identical over 9 bases. The CDR3 extends over 15 amino acids. Germline V gene lookup returns CDR1 MNHNY and CDR2 SVGAGI (reference sequence). J was trimmed by 8 bases and V by 5 bases; bases with no gene match: 11. DNA for the CDR3: TGTGCCAGCAGTCCGGGACAGGGAAGGGTCCCTACGCAGTATTTT. As protein: CASSPGQGRVPTQYF.

The chain employs TRBV19 and TRBJ2-7; D unclear. Trimming took 6 bases from V and 5 from J, leaving 20 bases between them. The V gene's germline CDR1 is LNHDA and CDR2 SQIVND (reference sequence). The CDR3 spans 15 residues. The CDR3 bases are TGTGCCAGTAGCCCGAACCCAGGTACGACGCACGAGCAGTACTTC. Amino acid sequence: CASSPNPGTTHEQYF.